This TCR beta chain comes out of a study of CD8 T cells in ankylosing spondylitis. This clonotype was seen a single time. Germline CDR1 reads ENHRY; CDR2 reads SYGVKD. V lost 7 bases and J lost 2, with 11 bases in between. The CDR3 has 14 amino acids. Each CDR3 protein gets one entry after TCRdb re-called the 5' RACE reads with MiXCR. Seen here are approximately 140,000 distinct CDR3 sequences, about 42% observed once, and the top ten hold about 16%. This sequence was found in a male donor with ankylosing spondylitis. Sequences were obtained from synovial fluid, either unsorted or a sorted T cell fraction (not recorded which). The V and J genes are TRBV10-3 and TRBJ2-2; TRBD2 might be the D (6 bases). As DNA, the CDR3 is TGTGCCATCACCACCGGGACTAACACCGGGGAGCTGTTTTTT. Translating gives CAITTGTNTGELFF.